These T cell receptor beta chains were read from a single sample in a study of blood T cell repertoires in COVID-19. Profiled with immunoSEQ multiplex PCR; TCRdb holds only in-frame clones, not every one. The sample has 250,000 to 350,000 clones, about 89% seen once; the top ten hold 5.3%. Sequenced: PBMCs or T cells enriched from blood (not recorded which). These receptors originate from a woman younger than 45 who had recovered from COVID-19. The CDR3 runs from the conserved cysteine through the conserved F or W. The order of the fields is V gene, CDR3 protein.

v_call: TRBV4-1; cdr3_aa: CASSQDRGDTEAFF
v_call: TRBV6-5; cdr3_aa: CASSRGPANYGYTF
v_call: TRBV6-8; cdr3_aa: CATPRGDTDTQYF
v_call: TRBV27; cdr3_aa: CASRGSSYNEQFF
v_call: TRBV28; cdr3_aa: CATRTSGGASQETQYF
v_call: TRBV7-9; cdr3_aa: CASSYDRGVYGYTF
v_call: TRBV7-2; cdr3_aa: CASSTNRGRGNEQYF
v_call: TRBV2; cdr3_aa: CASSEARGSPLHF
v_call: TRBV14; cdr3_aa: CASSQSGALSGANVLTF
v_call: TRBV2; cdr3_aa: CASSQWDRGETQYF
v_call: TRBV23-1; cdr3_aa: CASSHPGGETEAFF
v_call: TRBV2; cdr3_aa: CASSRGQGQPQHF
v_call: TRBV27; cdr3_aa: CASSLWARGSPLHF
v_call: TRBV6-5; cdr3_aa: CASSYQGQGSYEQYF
v_call: TRBV4-1; cdr3_aa: CASSPEAYKRGGRNEQFF
v_call: TRBV6-5; cdr3_aa: CASSYSTGDYGYTF
v_call: TRBV19; cdr3_aa: CASSIGIRSYEQYF
v_call: TRBV5-4; cdr3_aa: CASSRGLAGDIDTQYF
v_call: TRBV9; cdr3_aa: CASSVVSRGEAFF
v_call: TRBV4-1; cdr3_aa: CASSQVSGISYEQYF
v_call: TRBV18; cdr3_aa: CASSQGDRQYNEQFF
v_call: TRBV2; cdr3_aa: CASRADWNSYEQYF
v_call: TRBV9; cdr3_aa: CASSVFDYGYTF
v_call: TRBV6-5; cdr3_aa: CASRLRGFTDTQYF
v_call: TRBV6-2/TRBV6-3; cdr3_aa: CASSYLQPDRTNYGYTF
v_call: TRBV5-5; cdr3_aa: CASSSPYPGTGNTIYF
v_call: TRBV10-3; cdr3_aa: CAISESILRDTEAFF
v_call: TRBV7-9; cdr3_aa: CAITEGQPNSPLHF
v_call: TRBV3-1/TRBV3-2; cdr3_aa: CASSQETRLAVKNTDTQYF
v_call: TRBV4-1; cdr3_aa: CASSQDDGAVLGINEQFF
v_call: TRBV19; cdr3_aa: CASSRGPRDTEAFF
v_call: TRBV7-2; cdr3_aa: CASSLIYGRENYNEQFF
v_call: TRBV5-5; cdr3_aa: CASSEIITGNEKLFF
v_call: TRBV9; cdr3_aa: CASSVDRQGWTGELFF